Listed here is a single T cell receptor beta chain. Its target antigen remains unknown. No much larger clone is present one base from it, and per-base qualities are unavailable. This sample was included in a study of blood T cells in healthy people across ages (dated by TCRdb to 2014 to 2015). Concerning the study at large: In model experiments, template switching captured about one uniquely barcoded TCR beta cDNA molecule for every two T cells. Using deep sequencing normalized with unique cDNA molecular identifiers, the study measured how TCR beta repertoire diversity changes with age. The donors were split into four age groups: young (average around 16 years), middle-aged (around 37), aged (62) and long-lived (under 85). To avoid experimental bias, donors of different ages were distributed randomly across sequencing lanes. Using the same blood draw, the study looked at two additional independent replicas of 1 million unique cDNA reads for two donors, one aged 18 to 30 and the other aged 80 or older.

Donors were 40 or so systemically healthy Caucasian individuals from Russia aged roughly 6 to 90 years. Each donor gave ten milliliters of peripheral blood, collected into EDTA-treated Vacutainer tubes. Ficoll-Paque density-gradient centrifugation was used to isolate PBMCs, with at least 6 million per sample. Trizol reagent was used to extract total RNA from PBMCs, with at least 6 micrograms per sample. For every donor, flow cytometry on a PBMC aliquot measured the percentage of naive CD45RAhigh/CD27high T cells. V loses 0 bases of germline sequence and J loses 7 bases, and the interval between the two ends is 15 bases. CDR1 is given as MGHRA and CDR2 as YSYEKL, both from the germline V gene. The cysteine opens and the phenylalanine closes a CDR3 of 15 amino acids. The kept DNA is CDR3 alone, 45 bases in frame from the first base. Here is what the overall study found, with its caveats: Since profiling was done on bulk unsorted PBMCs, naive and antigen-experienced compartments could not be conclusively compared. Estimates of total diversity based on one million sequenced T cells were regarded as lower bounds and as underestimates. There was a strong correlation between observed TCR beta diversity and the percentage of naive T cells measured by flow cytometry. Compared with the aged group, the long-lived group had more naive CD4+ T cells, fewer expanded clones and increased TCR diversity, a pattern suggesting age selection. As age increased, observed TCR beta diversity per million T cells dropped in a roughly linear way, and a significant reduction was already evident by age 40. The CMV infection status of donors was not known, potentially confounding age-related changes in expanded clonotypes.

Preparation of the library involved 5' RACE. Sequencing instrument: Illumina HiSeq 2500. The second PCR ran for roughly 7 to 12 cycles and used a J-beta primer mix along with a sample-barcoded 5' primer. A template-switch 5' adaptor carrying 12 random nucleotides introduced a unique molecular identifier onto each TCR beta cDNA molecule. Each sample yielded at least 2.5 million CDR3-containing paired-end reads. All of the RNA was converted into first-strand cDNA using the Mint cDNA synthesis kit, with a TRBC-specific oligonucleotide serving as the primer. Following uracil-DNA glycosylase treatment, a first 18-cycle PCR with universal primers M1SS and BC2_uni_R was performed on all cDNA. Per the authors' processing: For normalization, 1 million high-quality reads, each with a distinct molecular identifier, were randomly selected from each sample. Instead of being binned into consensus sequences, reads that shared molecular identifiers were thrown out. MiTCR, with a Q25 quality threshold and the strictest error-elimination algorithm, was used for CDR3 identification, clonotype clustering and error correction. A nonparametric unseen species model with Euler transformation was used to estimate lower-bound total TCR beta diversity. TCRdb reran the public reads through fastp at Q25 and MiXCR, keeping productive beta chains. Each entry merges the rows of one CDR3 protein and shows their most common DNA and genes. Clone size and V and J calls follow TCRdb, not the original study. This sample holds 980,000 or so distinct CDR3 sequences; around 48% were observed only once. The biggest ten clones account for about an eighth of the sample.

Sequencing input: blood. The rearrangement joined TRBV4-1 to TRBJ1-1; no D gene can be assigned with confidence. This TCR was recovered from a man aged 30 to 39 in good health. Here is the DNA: TGCGCCAGCAGCCAAGACACCACATTTCCTCGTGAAGCTTTCTTT. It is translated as CASSQDTTFPREAFF.